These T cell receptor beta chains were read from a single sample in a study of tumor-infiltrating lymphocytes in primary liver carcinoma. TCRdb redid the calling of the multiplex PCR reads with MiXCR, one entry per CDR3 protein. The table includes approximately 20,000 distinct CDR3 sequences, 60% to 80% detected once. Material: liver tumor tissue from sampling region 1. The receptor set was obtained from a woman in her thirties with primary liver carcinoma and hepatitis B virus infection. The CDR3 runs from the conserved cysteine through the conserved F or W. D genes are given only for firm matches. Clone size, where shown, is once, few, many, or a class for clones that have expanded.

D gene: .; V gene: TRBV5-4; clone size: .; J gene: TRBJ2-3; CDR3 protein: CASSADGHPPPTDTRYF; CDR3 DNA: TGTGCCAGCAGCGCAGACGGACACCCTCCACCCACTGATACGCGGTATTTT
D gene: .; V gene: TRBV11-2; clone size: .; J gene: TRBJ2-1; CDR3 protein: CTSSQKGVYNEQFF; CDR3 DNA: TGTACCAGCAGCCAGAAGGGAGTATACAATGAGCAGTTCTTC
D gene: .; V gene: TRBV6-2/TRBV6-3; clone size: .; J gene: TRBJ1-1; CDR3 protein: CASIMPRRPNTEAFF; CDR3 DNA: TGTGCCAGCATAATGCCGAGAAGGCCCAACACTGAAGCTTTCTTT
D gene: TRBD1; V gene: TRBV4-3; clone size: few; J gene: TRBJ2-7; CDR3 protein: CASSQAVTGGHISCEQYF; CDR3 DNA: TGTGCCAGCAGCCAAGCTGTGACAGGGGGTCACATTAGCTGCGAGCAGTACTTC
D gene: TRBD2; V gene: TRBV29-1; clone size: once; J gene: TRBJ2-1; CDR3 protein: CGVVEWEGRTLF; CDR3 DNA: TGCGGCGTCGTGGAGTGGGAGGGCCGAACGTTGTTC
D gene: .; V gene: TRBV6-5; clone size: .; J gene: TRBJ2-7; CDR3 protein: CASSYKDSNPYEQYF; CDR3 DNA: TGTGCCAGCAGTTACAAGGACAGCAACCCCTACGAGCAGTATTTC
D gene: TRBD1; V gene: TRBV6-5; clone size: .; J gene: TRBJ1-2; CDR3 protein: CASSSGGGNYGYTF; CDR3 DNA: TGTGCCAGCAGTTCAGGGGGCGGTAACTATGGCTACACCTTC
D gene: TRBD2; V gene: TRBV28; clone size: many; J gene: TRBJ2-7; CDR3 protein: CASSAFGGADYEQYF; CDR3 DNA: TGTGCCAGCAGTGCCTTCGGGGGGGCCGACTACGAGCAGTACTTC
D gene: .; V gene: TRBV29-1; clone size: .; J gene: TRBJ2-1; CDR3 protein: CSVHSGLHNYNKQFF; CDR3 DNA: TGCAGCGTACATTCCGGACTACACAACTACAATAAGCAGTTCTTC
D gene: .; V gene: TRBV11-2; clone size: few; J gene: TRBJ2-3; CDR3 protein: CASTSLLSGIDTQYF; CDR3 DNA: TGTGCCAGTACCTCCTTACTCTCTGGTATAGATACGCAGTATTTT
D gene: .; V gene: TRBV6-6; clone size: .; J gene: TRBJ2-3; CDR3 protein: CATSPTLDQGGQIGQYF; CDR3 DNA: TGTGCCACCAGTCCCACCTTAGACCAGGGAGGCCAGATAGGGCAGTATTTT
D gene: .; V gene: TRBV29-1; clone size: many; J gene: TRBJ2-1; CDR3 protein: CSALRDCNERIF; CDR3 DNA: TGCAGCGCCCTAAGGGACTGCAATGAGCGGATCTTC
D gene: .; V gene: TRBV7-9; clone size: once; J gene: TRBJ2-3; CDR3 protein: CANSSARGVSIDTQYF; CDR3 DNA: TGTGCCAACAGCTCGGCGCGAGGGGTTAGCATAGATACGCAGTATTTT
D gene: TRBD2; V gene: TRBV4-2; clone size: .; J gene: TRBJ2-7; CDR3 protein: CASSQEHLGRGGPREHYF; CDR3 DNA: TGTGCCAGCAGCCAGGAACACTTAGGACGGGGGGGACCGCGCGAGCACTACTTC
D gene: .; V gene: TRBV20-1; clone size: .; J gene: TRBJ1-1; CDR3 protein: CNAREFGTPNTEAFF; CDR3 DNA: TGCAATGCTAGAGAATTTGGGACACCGAACACTGAAGCTTTCTTT
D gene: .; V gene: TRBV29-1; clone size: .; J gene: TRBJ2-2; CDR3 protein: CSVVLVGAGELFF; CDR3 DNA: TGCAGTGTTGTCCTAGTGGGAGCCGGGGAGCTGTTTTTT